The 31 T cell receptor beta chains below all came from one sample that was sequenced in a study of OX40 agonist ivuxolimab in advanced cancers. Profiling relied on immunoSEQ multiplex PCR, and the TCRdb table lists in-frame clones only, not all of them. Among 65,000 to 90,000 clones, roughly nine tenths were seen once, and the ten largest hold about 2.1%. This specimen consisted of CD4+ or CD8+ T cells sorted from blood, obtained in a trial of the OX40 agonist ivuxolimab. Every receptor here comes from an adult with an advanced solid tumor such as melanoma, head and neck, liver or kidney cancer.

The chain has TRBV28 and TRBJ1-2; 8 positions match TRBD1. Germline V gene data show CDR1 as MDHEN and CDR2 as SYDVKM. The ends lost 6 bases at V and 2 bases at J; junction bases unmatched: 8. This CDR3 is 15 amino acids long. The CDR3 sequence is CASSVPQGGNYGYTF. The CDR3, as DNA: TGTGCCAGCAGCGTACCACAGGGGGGGAACTATGGCTACACCTTC.

The chain has TRBV7-9 and TRBJ1-2; D is undetermined. The CDR3 is 10 residues long. Per germline, CDR1 SEHNR and CDR2 FQNEAQ (reference sequence). V lost 1 base to trimming and J lost 14 bases, with 8 bases between them. CDR3 coding DNA: TGTGCCAGCAGCTTAGGTCCCGGAACCTTC. Translated, it gives CASSLGPGTF.

The chain uses TRBV28 and TRBJ1-1; 8 positions match TRBD1. J gave up 0 bases and V 7 bases, and 13 bases lay outside the gene matches. Germline assignment: CDR1 MDHEN and CDR2 SYDVKM. CDR3 length: 17 residues. The CDR3 spells CASTLRQGTLLNTEAFF. CDR3 nucleotides: TGTGCCAGCACCCTCCGACAGGGGACCTTATTGAACACTGAAGCTTTCTTT.

The chain combines TRBV27 with TRBJ1-1; TRBD1 is a possible D gene (6 bases). Trimming left V 11 bases short and J 4 bases short, with 20 bases between. Germline V gives CDR1 MNHEY, CDR2 SMNVEV (reference sequence). CDR3 length: 14 amino acids. DNA for the CDR3: TGTGCCTCTAAAGCTACGGGGGCGGTCACTGAAGCTTTCTTT. This sequence encodes CASKATGAVTEAFF.

The V and J genes are TRBV27 and TRBJ2-1; D not resolved. Trimming left V 7 bases short and J 6 bases short, with 19 bases between. CDR1 is MNHEY and CDR2 is SMNVEV in the germline V gene (reference sequence). This CDR3 is 15 amino acids long. CDR3 coding DNA: TGTGCCAGCACCCCGACTGAGTGGGATTCCAATGAGCAGTTCTTC. Protein product: CASTPTEWDSNEQFF.

A single count supports this clone. The chain employs TRBV5-1 and TRBJ1-1; 8 positions match TRBD1. The CDR3 consists of 15 residues. The V and J ends lost 2 bases and 1 base, in that order; junction bases with no gene match: 4. Germline V gene data show CDR1 as SGHRS and CDR2 as YFSETQ. CDR3 sequence (DNA): TGCGCCAGCAGCTTAGCCGGGACAGGGAACACTGAAGCTTTCTTT. It yields the protein CASSLAGTGNTEAFF.

V usage is TRBV10-1 and J usage is TRBJ1-1, with a tentative D call TRBD1 (5 bases). CDR1 is WNHNN and CDR2 is SYGVQD in the germline V gene (reference sequence). CDR3 size: 13 residues. Trimming pared 5 bases from V and 4 bases from J, leaving 11 bases between. The DNA for the CDR3 is TGCGCCAGCAGTAGGCCGGGGGGCACTGAAGCTTTCTTT. It yields the protein CASSRPGGTEAFF.

The gene calls are TRBV4-1 and TRBJ2-7, with D possibly being TRBD2 (6 bases). V lost 6 bases and J lost 0, with 24 bases in between. The germline CDR1 and CDR2 sequences are MGHRA and YSYEKL. The CDR3 runs to 18 residues. The CDR3 DNA reads as TGCGCCAGCAGACCTAATAAGGTCGGGGGAAATCACTCCTACGAGCAGTACTTC. Translation: CASRPNKVGGNHSYEQYF.

The chain couples TRBV28 to TRBJ1-1, with TRBD1 matching over 10 bases. Germline CDR1 and CDR2: MDHEN and SYDVKM. The CDR3 is 14 amino acids. Trimming cost V 8 bases and J 4 bases; bases outside gene matches: 7. CDR3 region: CASGDRGGFTEAFF. DNA of the CDR3: TGTGCCAGCGGGGACAGGGGAGGTTTCACTGAAGCTTTCTTT.

J is TRBJ1-3 and V is TRBV5-6; no clear D gene. Trimming shortened V by 1 base and J by 0 bases, and 5 bases separated the two germline ends. Germline lookup yields CDR1 SGHDT and CDR2 YYEEEE. The CDR3 covers 14 residues. The CDR3 protein is CASSLLRSGNTIYF. The CDR3 DNA is TGTGCCAGCAGCTTGCTACGCTCTGGAAACACCATATATTTT.

This clone was observed once. The chain combines TRBV19 with TRBJ1-2; D gene unclear. In germline, CDR1 is LNHDA, CDR2 SQIVND (reference sequence). The CDR3 contains 13 residues. Trimming pared 4 bases from V and 0 bases from J, leaving 6 bases between. The chain's CDR3 is CASSRPPNYGYTF. The CDR3 DNA sequence: TGTGCCAGTAGTAGACCTCCTAACTATGGCTACACCTTC.

The rearrangement joins TRBV29-1 to TRBJ1-2; D call uncertain. Germline V gene data show CDR1 as SQVTM and CDR2 as ANQGSEA. CDR3 size: 12 residues. Trimming took off 6 bases at V and 3 bases at J, with 11 bases between the two ends. Here the CDR3 DNA reads TGCAGCGTAGACGACACGGACTATGGCTACACCTTC. Translating gives CSVDDTDYGYTF. Drawing the rest from reference TRBV29-1 and TRBJ1-2, the complete variable domain is SAVISQKPSRDICQRGTSLTIQCQVDSQVTMMFWYRQQPGQSLTLIATANQGSEATYESGFVIDKFPISRPNLTFSTLTVSNMSPEDSSIYLCSVDDTDYGYTFGSGTRLTVV.

The J gene is TRBJ2-2, the V gene TRBV28; no clear D gene. The CDR3 is made up of 16 amino acids. The germline V and J ends were trimmed by 4 bases and 5 bases, with 17 bases remaining between them. Per the germline V gene, CDR1 is MDHEN and CDR2 is SYDVKM. CDR3 region: CASSSTPAALTGELFF. CDR3 sequence (DNA): TGTGCCAGCAGTTCGACCCCGGCGGCACTTACCGGGGAGCTGTTTTTT.

The CDR3 DNA follows: TGCGCCAGCAGCCAAGAGCAGGGCCCCGGGGAGCTGTTTTTT. It specifies CASSQEQGPGELFF. The gene calls are TRBV4-1 and TRBJ2-2; possibly TRBD1 for D (5 bases). Trimming cost V 0 bases and J 6 bases, with 8 bases left between them. The CDR3 is made up of 14 amino acids. Germline values: CDR1 MGHRA, CDR2 YSYEKL.

In regard to this clone: The identical CDR3 is also encoded by other nucleotide sequences in the sample. The J gene is TRBJ2-7, the V gene TRBV6-6, with D possibly matching TRBD1 (6 bases). Per the germline V gene, CDR1 is MNHNY and CDR2 is SVGAGI (reference sequence). There are 14 residues in the CDR3. Trimming cost V 5 bases and J 1 base, with 12 bases left between them. CDR3 sequence: CASSRAGASYEQYF. CDR3 bases: TGTGCCAGCAGTCGCGCAGGGGCATCCTACGAGCAGTACTTC.

The chain joins TRBV10-1 to TRBJ2-3, with D perhaps matching TRBD1 (6 bases). Germline lookup yields CDR1 WNHNN and CDR2 SYGVQD (reference sequence). Deletions cut 0 bases from V and 3 bases from J, with 10 bases between. The CDR3 loop spans 15 amino acids. The CDR3 DNA is TGCGCCAGCAGTGAGTCGGGACACCAGACAGATACGCAGTATTTT. It translates to CASSESGHQTDTQYF.

As concerns this clone: At the DNA level, this CDR3 is encoded by other sequences in the same sample as well. The chain combines TRBV7-2 with TRBJ2-7; 7 nucleotides align to TRBD1. CDR1 is SGHTA, CDR2 FQGNSA, per germline. The CDR3 runs to 18 residues. J was trimmed by 2 bases and V by 5 bases; bases with no gene match: 18. The CDR3 DNA is TGTGCCAGCAGCCCCCACCCCACAGGGGCTATCAAAGCCTACGAGCAGTACTTC. Translation gives CASSPHPTGAIKAYEQYF.

CDR3 residues: CASSSQLQGAHTEAFF. The CDR3, as DNA: TGTGCCAGCAGCTCCCAACTACAGGGGGCCCACACTGAAGCTTTCTTT. This chain connects TRBV7-9 to TRBJ1-1, with 9 bases matching TRBD1. The germline CDR1 and CDR2 sequences are SEHNR and FQNEAQ (reference sequence). With 4 bases clipped from V and 3 bases from J, the junction kept 9 bases outside the gene matches. CDR3 size: 16 residues.

A few counts support this clone. The rearrangement joins TRBV29-1 to TRBJ2-5, with D unresolved. The V end was cut by 4 bases, the J end by 2 bases, with 14 bases between. Per germline, CDR1 SQVTM and CDR2 ANQGSEA. CDR3 size: 14 residues. In DNA, the CDR3 is TGCAGCGTTGGGGCTGGGCAGTTACAAGAGACCCAGTACTTC. Its translation is CSVGAGQLQETQYF.

This sequence joins TRBV6-6 and TRBJ1-2; no firm D call. V dropped 5 bases and J dropped 8 bases, with 9 bases sitting between them. CDR1 and CDR2 (germline): MNHNY, SVGAGI (reference sequence). The CDR3 is 11 amino acids. CDR3 sequence: CASSPNLGYTF. CDR3 coding DNA: TGTGCCAGCAGTCCTAACTTGGGCTACACCTTC.

The chain couples TRBV28 to TRBJ2-4; a weak D match, TRBD2 (6 bases). Deletions cut 5 bases from V and 3 bases from J, with 14 bases between. Germline V gives CDR1 MDHEN, CDR2 SYDVKM. The CDR3 extends over 15 amino acids. CDR3 region: CASSPGTLLKNIQYF. CDR3 coding DNA: TGTGCCAGCAGTCCAGGGACTCTTCTCAAAAACATTCAGTACTTC.

The chain carries TRBV5-4 and TRBJ2-3; D perhaps matches TRBD2 (5 bases). V shed 4 bases and J shed 1 base, with 13 bases lying between them. The V gene's germline CDR1 is SGHNT and CDR2 YYREEE (reference sequence). The length of the CDR3 is 15 residues. In nucleotides, the CDR3 is TGTGCCAGCAGCCCTGGAGGCCGGGGCACAGATACGCAGTATTTT. Amino acids: CASSPGGRGTDTQYF.

The rearrangement joins TRBV6-5 to TRBJ1-3; D is ambiguous. Germline V gene data show CDR1 as MNHEY and CDR2 as SVGAGI. The CDR3 has 15 amino acids. V lost 5 bases, J lost 0 bases, and 11 bases lay in between. The CDR3 reads CASSRRPSSGNTIYF. CDR3 DNA: TGTGCCAGCAGTAGACGTCCGAGCTCTGGAAACACCATATATTTT.

The sample holds one count of this clone. V gene TRBV28 combines with J gene TRBJ1-5; D may be TRBD1 (6 bases). The CDR3 has 15 amino acids. Germline V lookup: CDR1 MDHEN, CDR2 SYDVKM. V lost 7 bases to trimming and J lost 4 bases, with 17 bases between them. This chain's CDR3 is CASTTGTSLNQPQHF. The CDR3 DNA sequence: TGTGCCAGCACTACCGGGACATCGCTTAATCAGCCCCAGCATTTT.

This rearrangement joins TRBV4-1 to TRBJ2-3, with 8 bases matching TRBD2. The V gene end was trimmed by 1 base and the J gene end by 1 base; junction bases not matched to a gene: 10. The CDR3 has 18 amino acids. Germline V lookup: CDR1 MGHRA, CDR2 YSYEKL. DNA of the CDR3: TGCGCCAGCAGCCAAGGTTGGGCATTAGCGGGACGCACAGATACGCAGTATTTT. Its protein product is CASSQGWALAGRTDTQYF.

This chain's CDR3 is CASSYSIQGVGEQYF. The CDR3 DNA is TGTGCCAGCAGTTACTCGATTCAGGGGGTAGGCGAGCAGTACTTC. The V gene is TRBV6-5, the J gene TRBJ2-7, with 7 bases matching TRBD1. Germline assignment: CDR1 MNHEY and CDR2 SVGAGI. J gave up 6 bases and V 0 bases, and 8 bases lay outside the gene matches. The CDR3 extends over 15 amino acids.

This clone was detected once. The V call is TRBV19, the J call TRBJ1-1; 7 bases are a match to TRBD1. CDR1 and CDR2 from the germline V gene are LNHDA and SQIVND (reference sequence). V dropped 3 bases and J dropped 6; count of bases not matched to a gene: 10. The CDR3 is 15 residues long. In nucleotides, the CDR3 is TGTGCCAGTAGTATCGGACAGGCCGAGAGGGCTGAAGCTTTCTTT. It translates to CASSIGQAERAEAFF.

This clone was counted a few times. V and J are TRBV19 and TRBJ1-2; D is undetermined. V lost 6 bases, J lost 2 bases, and 13 bases lay in between. This CDR3 contains 14 residues. Germline V gene sequence: CDR1 LNHDA, CDR2 SQIVND (reference sequence). CDR3 DNA: TGTGCCAGTAGACGGACCGGAGAAAACTATGGCTACACCTTC. Its translation is CASRRTGENYGYTF.

V is TRBV20-1 and J is TRBJ2-5; D remains ambiguous. The J call is uncertain, as TRBJ2-7 better fits the DNA end. The CDR3 is 10 residues long. Looked up from germline, CDR1 is DFQATT and CDR2 is SNEGSKA (reference sequence). The CDR3 protein is CSAKEDEQYF. CDR3 DNA: TGCAGTGCTAAGGAAGACGAGCAGTACTTC.

CDR3 region: CASSLGGQNSPLHF. Here the CDR3 DNA reads TGTGCCAGCAGCTTGGGGGGCCAGAATTCACCCCTCCACTTT. V and J are TRBV7-3 and TRBJ1-6; D may be TRBD1 (6 bases). This CDR3 has 14 amino acids. The V end was cut by 3 bases, the J end by 7 bases, with 10 bases between. Germline V lookup: CDR1 SGHTA, CDR2 FQGTGA. Full variable domain (rest looked up from reference TRBV7-3 and TRBJ1-6): GAGVSQTPSNKVTEKGKYVELRCDPISGHTALYWYRQSLGQGPEFLIYFQGTGAADDSGLPNDRFFAVRPEGSVSTLKIQRTERGDSAVYLCASSLGGQNSPLHFGNGTRLTVT.

The chain employs TRBV28 and TRBJ2-2; TRBD1 agrees at 8 bases. With V trimmed by 5 bases and J by 5 bases, 7 bases remained unmatched. This CDR3 is built from 15 residues. From germline, CDR1 is MDHEN and CDR2 SYDVKM. The CDR3: CASSAGGQDTGELFF. In DNA form, the CDR3 reads TGTGCCAGCAGTGCCGGGGGACAGGATACCGGGGAGCTGTTTTTT.